Included here is one T cell receptor (beta chain) sequence, with context. Its antigen is undetermined. Germline CDR1 SGHRS, CDR2 YFSETQ. J lost 1 base, V lost 2 bases, and 14 bases had no gene match. The length of the CDR3 is 19 residues. This specimen belongs to a study of T cells in localized non-small cell lung cancer. Whole-study results and caveats: Sequencing covered just one tumor region, so heterogeneity cannot be ruled out. The study detected a median roughly 50 of the top 100 tumor clones in adjacent lung.

TCRdb keeps only in-frame clones here, not all; method: immunoSEQ multiplex PCR. The sample contains 100,000 or so clones, roughly 91% of which appear only once. This receptor was identified in a woman between 35 and 70 years old with stage II squamous cell lung carcinoma. The material was PBMCs, obtained before any cancer treatment. The chain links TRBV5-1 to TRBJ2-2; 7 nucleotides match TRBD1. The CDR3 DNA reads as TGCGCCAGCAGCTTTGCACGACAGGGAGCCCCACTGAACACCGGGGAGCTGTTTTTT. The encoded protein is CASSFARQGAPLNTGELFF. Using reference TRBV5-1 and TRBJ2-2 for the parts outside the CDR3, the full variable domain is KAGVTQTPRYLIKTRGQQVTLSCSPISGHRSVSWYQQTPGQGLQFLFEYFSETQRNKGNFPGRFSGRQFSNSRSEMNVSTLELGDSALYLCASSFARQGAPLNTGELFFGEGSRLTVL.